This T cell receptor beta chain was identified during a study of cytomegalovirus exposure and HLA in healthy donors. The study, taken as a whole, reports: HLA alleles were associated with some 17,000 TCR beta sequences in a later analysis at 0.05 false discovery rate.

Both 60 Vbeta primers and 13 Jbeta primers went into the PCR. The data were produced by immunoSEQ multiplex PCR, yet TCRdb's version contains in-frame clones alone and is incomplete. Here the sample spans roughly 120,000 clones, roughly 82% being singletons. Comment on this clone: Its target is unknown.

CDR1 SNHLY and CDR2 FYNNEI come from the germline V gene. The CDR3 has 13 amino acids. Trimming shortened V by 7 bases and J by 4 bases, and 13 bases separated the two germline ends. Sequenced material: PBMCs. The chain uses TRBV2 and TRBJ1-2, with D possibly being TRBD1 (6 bases). The sequence was collected from a woman between 18 and 30 years old in good health and CMV-seropositive. The CDR3 region is CASMAGDGYGYTF. Written as DNA, the CDR3 is TGTGCCAGCATGGCAGGGGATGGCTATGGCTACACCTTC.